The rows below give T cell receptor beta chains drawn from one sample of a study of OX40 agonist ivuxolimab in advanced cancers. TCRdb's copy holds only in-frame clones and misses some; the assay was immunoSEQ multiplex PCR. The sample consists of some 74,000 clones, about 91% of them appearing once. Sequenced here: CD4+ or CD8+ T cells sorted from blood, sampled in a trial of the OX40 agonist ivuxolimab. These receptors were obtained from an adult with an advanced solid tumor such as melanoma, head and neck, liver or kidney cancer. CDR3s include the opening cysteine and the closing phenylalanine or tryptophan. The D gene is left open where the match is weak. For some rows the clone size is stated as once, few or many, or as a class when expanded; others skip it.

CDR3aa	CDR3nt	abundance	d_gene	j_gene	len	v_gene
CASSPTGTSWETQYF	TGTGCCAGCAGCCCCACCGGGACTAGCTGGGAGACCCAGTACTTC	-	TRBD2	TRBJ2-5	15	TRBV7-3
CASSLVPGETYEQYF	TGCGCCAGCAGCTTGGTCCCAGGGGAAACCTACGAGCAGTACTTC	-	-	TRBJ2-7	15	TRBV5-1
CAISEMRNEQYF	TGTGCCATCAGTGAGATGCGTAACGAGCAGTACTTC	-	-	TRBJ2-7	12	TRBV10-3
CASSVSGQGTGNTIYF	TGTGCCAGCAGCGTCTCGGGACAGGGGACTGGAAACACCATATATTTT	-	TRBD1	TRBJ1-3	16	TRBV9
CASSQVSGEGTYEQYF	TGTGCCAGCAGCCAAGTAAGCGGGGAGGGGACCTACGAGCAGTACTTC	-	TRBD2	TRBJ2-7	16	TRBV14
CASSALLQGSGNTIYF	TGTGCCAGCAGCGCCTTGTTACAGGGGAGTGGAAACACCATATATTTT	-	TRBD1	TRBJ1-3	16	TRBV7-8
CASTTGLTSGANVLTF	TGTGCCAGTACTACGGGGCTCACCTCTGGGGCCAACGTCCTGACTTTC	-	-	TRBJ2-6	16	TRBV19
CASRFAGGGTEAFF	TGTGCCAGCAGGTTTGCAGGGGGCGGAACTGAAGCTTTCTTT	-	TRBD1	TRBJ1-1	14	TRBV5-6
CAWSLSTEQYF	TGTGCCTGGAGCCTCTCGACAGAGCAGTACTTC	-	-	TRBJ2-7	11	TRBV30
CASSSMVGYEQYF	TGCGCCAGCAGCTCTATGGTGGGCTACGAGCAGTACTTC	-	-	TRBJ2-7	13	TRBV5-1
CASSLGTSGGTDTQYF	TGTGCCAGCAGCTTAGGAACTAGCGGGGGGACAGATACGCAGTATTTT	once	TRBD2	TRBJ2-3	16	TRBV11-2
CASSDVQNTEAFF	TGTGCCAGCAGCGACGTCCAAAACACTGAAGCTTTCTTT	-	-	TRBJ1-1	13	TRBV11-3